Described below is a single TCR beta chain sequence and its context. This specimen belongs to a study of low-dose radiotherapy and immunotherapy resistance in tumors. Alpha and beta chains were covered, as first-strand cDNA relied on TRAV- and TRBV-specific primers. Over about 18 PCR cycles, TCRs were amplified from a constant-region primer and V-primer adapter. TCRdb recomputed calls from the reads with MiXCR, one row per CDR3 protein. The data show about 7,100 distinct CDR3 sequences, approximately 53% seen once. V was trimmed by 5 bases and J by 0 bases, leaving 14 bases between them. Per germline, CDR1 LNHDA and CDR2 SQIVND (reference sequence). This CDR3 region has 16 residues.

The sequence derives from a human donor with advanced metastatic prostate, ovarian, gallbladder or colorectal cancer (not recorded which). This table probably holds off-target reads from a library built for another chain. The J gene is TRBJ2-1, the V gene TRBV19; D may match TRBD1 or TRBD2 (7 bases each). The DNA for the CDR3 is TGTGCCAGTAGTCCGGGGGGACAGATCTCCTACAATGAGCAGTTCTTC. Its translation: CASSPGGQISYNEQFF.